This TCR beta chain was profiled in a study of cytomegalovirus exposure and HLA in healthy donors. The PCR had 60 Vbeta and 13 Jbeta primers. Sequencing was performed with immunoSEQ multiplex PCR; in TCRdb, only in-frame clones are kept and a portion is missing. The table has about 140,000 clones, around three quarters seen once. Notes on the study in general: Researchers reportedly found TCR beta sequences accurately predicted most subjects' HLA-A and HLA-B alleles. Cytomegalovirus association was listed for about 180 TCR beta chains.

Germline CDR1 and CDR2: LNHDA and SQIVND (reference sequence). The V end was cut by 5 bases, the J end by 5 bases, with 15 bases between. The CDR3 consists of 14 residues. Concerning this clone itself: Its antigen is not known.

Material: PBMCs. This sequence was found in a male donor in good health and CMV-seronegative. V usage is TRBV19 and J usage is TRBJ1-1, with TRBD1 as a possible D gene (5 bases). The CDR3 sequence: CASSPRQTVTEAFF. The CDR3 nucleotides are TGTGCCAGTAGTCCTCGTCAGACAGTAACTGAAGCTTTCTTT.